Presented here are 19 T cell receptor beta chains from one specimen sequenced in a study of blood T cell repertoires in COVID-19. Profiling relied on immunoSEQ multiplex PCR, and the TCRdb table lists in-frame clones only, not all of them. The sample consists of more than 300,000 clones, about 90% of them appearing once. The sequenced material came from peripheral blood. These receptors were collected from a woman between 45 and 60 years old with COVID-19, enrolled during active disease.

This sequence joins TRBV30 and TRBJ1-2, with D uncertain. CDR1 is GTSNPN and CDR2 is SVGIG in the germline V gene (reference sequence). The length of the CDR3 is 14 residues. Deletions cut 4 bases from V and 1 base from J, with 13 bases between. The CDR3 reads CAWKWTDYNYGYTF. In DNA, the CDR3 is TGTGCCTGGAAGTGGACTGATTATAACTATGGCTACACCTTC.

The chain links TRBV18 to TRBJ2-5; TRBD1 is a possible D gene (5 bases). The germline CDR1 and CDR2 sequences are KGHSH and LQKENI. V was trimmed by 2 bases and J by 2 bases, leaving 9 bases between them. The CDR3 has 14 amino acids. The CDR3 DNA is TGTGCCAGCTCACCATTACCAGGGCAAGAGACCCAGTACTTC. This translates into CASSPLPGQETQYF.

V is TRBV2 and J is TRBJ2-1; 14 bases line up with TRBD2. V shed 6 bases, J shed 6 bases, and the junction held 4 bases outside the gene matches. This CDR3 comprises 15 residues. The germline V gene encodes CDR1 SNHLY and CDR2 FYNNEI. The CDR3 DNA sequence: TGTGCCAGCAGCAAAGGACTAGCGGGAGGCAATGAGCAGTTCTTC. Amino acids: CASSKGLAGGNEQFF.

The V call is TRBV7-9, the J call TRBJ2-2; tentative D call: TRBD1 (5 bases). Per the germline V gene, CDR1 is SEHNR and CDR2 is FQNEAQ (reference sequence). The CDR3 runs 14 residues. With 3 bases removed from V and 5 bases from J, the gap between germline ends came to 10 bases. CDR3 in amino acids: CASSFYGATGELFF. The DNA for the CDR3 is TGTGCCAGCAGCTTTTATGGGGCTACCGGGGAGCTGTTTTTT.

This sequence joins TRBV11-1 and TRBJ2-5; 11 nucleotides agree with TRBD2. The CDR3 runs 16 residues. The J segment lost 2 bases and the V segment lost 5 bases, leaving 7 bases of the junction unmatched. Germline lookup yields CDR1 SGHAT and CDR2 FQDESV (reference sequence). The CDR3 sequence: CASSILGTSGQETQYF. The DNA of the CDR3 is TGTGCCAGCAGCATCCTCGGGACTAGCGGTCAAGAGACCCAGTACTTC.

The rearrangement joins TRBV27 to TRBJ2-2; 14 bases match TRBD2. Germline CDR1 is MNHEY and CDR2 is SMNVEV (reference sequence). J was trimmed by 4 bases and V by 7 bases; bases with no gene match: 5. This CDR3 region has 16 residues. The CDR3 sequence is CASTRLAGGGTGELFF. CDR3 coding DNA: TGTGCCAGCACCCGACTAGCGGGAGGGGGCACCGGGGAGCTGTTTTTT.

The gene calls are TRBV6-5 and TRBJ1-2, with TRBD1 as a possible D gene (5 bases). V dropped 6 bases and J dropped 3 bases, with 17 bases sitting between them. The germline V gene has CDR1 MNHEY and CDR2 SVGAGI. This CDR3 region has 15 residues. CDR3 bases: TGTGCCAGCAGCCCCGGGGGGAACTCATACTATGGCTACACCTTC. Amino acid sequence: CASSPGGNSYYGYTF.

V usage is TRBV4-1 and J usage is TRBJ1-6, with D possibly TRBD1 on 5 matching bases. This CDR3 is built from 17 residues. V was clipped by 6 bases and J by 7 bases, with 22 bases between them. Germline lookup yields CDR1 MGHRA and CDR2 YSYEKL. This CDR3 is CASSPESGPLMNSPLHF. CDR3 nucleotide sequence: TGCGCCAGCAGTCCAGAGTCAGGGCCCCTAATGAATTCACCCCTCCACTTT.

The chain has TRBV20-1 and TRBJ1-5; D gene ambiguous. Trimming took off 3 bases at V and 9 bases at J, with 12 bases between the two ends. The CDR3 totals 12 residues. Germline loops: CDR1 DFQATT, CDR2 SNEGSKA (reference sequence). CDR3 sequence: CSASAGGRPQHF. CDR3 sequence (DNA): TGCAGTGCTAGTGCAGGCGGGCGGCCCCAGCATTTT.

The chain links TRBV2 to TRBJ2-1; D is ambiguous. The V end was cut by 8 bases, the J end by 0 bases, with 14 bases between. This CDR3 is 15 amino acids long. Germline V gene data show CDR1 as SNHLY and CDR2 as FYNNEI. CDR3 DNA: TGTGCCAGCTCAGGTCTCACAAGCTCCTACAATGAGCAGTTCTTC. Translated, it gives CASSGLTSSYNEQFF. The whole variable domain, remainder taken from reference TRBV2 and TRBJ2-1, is EPEVTQTPSHQVTQMGQEVILRCVPISNHLYFYWYRQILGQKVEFLVSFYNNEISEKSEIFDDQFSVERPDGSNFTLKIRSTKLEDSAMYFCASSGLTSSYNEQFFGPGTRLTVL.

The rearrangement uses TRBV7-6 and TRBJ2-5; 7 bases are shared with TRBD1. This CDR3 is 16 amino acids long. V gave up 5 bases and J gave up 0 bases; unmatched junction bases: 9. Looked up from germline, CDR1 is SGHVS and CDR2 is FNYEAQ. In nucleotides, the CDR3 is TGTGCCAGCAGCCCACCGGGACAGAAAAACCAAGAGACCCAGTACTTC. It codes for CASSPPGQKNQETQYF.

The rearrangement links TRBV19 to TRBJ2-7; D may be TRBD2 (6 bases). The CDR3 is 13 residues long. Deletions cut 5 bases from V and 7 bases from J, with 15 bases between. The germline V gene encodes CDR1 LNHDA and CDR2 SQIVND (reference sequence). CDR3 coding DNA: TGTGCCAGTAGTGGCGCTAGAGGGAGGGAGCAGTACTTC. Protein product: CASSGARGREQYF.

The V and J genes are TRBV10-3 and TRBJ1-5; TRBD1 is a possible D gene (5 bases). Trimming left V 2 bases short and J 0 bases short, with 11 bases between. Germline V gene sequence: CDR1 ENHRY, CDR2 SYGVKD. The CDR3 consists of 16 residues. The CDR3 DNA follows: TGTGCCATCAGTGAGCAGGGATTTTATAGCAATCAGCCCCAGCATTTT. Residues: CAISEQGFYSNQPQHF.

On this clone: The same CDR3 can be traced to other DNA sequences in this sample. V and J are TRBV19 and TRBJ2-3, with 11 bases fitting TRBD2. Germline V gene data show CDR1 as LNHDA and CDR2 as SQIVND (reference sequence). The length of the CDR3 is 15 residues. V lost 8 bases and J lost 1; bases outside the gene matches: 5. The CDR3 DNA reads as TGTGCCAGTCGTAGCGGGAGGGCCGGCACAGATACGCAGTATTTT. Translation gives CASRSGRAGTDTQYF.

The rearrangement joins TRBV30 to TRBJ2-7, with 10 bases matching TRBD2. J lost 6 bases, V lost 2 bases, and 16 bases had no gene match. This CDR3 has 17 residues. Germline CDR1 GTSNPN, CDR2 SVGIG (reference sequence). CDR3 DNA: TGTGCCTGGAGTCTACAAATAGCGGGAGGAAGAATCGGCGAGCAGTACTTC. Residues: CAWSLQIAGGRIGEQYF.

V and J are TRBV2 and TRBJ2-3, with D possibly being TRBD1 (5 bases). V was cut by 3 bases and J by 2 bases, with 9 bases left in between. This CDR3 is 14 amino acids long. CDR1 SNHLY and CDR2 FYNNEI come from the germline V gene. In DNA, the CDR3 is TGTGCCAGCAGTGAGCTCAGGGTCACAGATACGCAGTATTTT. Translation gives CASSELRVTDTQYF.

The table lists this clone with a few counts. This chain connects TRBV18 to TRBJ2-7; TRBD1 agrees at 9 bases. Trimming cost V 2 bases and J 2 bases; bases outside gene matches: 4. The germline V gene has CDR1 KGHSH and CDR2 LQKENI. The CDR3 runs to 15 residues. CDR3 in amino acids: CASSPAGTGTYEQYF. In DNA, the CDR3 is TGTGCCAGCTCACCAGCCGGGACAGGGACCTACGAGCAGTACTTC. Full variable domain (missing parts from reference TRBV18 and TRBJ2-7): NAGVMQNPRHLVRRRGQEARLRCSPMKGHSHVYWYRQLPEEGLKFMVYLQKENIIDESGMPKERFSAEFPKEGPSILRIQQVVRGDSAAYFCASSPAGTGTYEQYFGPGTRLTVT.

This chain's CDR3 is CASSTGNEKLFF. Written as DNA, the CDR3 is TGTGCCAGCAGTACAGGGAATGAAAAACTGTTTTTT. The chain couples TRBV6-5 to TRBJ1-4; TRBD1 is a possible D gene (6 bases). The CDR3 is 12 amino acids. The V end lost 5 bases, the J end lost 5 bases, and 6 bases lay between the germline ends. CDR1 and CDR2 (germline): MNHEY, SVGAGI.

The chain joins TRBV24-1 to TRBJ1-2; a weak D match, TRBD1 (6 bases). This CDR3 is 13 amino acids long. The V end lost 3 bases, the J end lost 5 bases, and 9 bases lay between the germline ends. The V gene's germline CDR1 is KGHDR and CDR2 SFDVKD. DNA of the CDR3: TGTGCCACCAGTGATAACAGGGCTTATGGCTACACCTTC. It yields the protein CATSDNRAYGYTF.